These T cell receptor beta chains were read from a single sample in a study of tumor and adjacent non-tumor tissue in lung cancer. TCRdb independently ran MiXCR on the multiplex PCR reads; one entry per CDR3 protein. Among some 200,000 distinct CDR3 sequences listed, 70% to 75% were seen once. Sequencing was carried out using lung tumor tissue. These receptors were obtained from a man aged 55 to 69 with non-small cell lung cancer. The CDR3 runs from the conserved cysteine through the conserved F or W. The D gene is left open where the match is weak. The size field is filled for only some rows; it gives once, few, many or a size class.

D	V	size	J	DNA	CDR3
-	TRBV11-2	few	TRBJ1-1	TGTGCCATCAGCTTTGCTGCAGGACTTAGCGAAGCTTTCTTT	CAISFAAGLSEAFF
TRBD1	TRBV6-7	-	TRBJ1-2	TGTGCCAGCGGGGACAGCGGTATGCTCGGCTATGGCTACACCTTC	CASGDSGMLGYGYTF
-	TRBV7-3	-	TRBJ2-3	TGTGCCAGCACTTTTCATGGCGCCCCCACAGATACGCAGTATTTT	CASTFHGAPTDTQYF
-	TRBV4-2	-	TRBJ2-7	TGTGCCAGCAGCCCACCATGGGTCAGTGGCGGCGGGACGTACGAGCAGTACTTC	CASSPPWVSGGGTYEQYF
-	TRBV6-1	few	TRBJ2-4	TGTGCCAGCTCCGACTGGGGGATCGAAAACATTCAGTACTTC	CASSDWGIENIQYF
-	TRBV12-3/TRBV12-4	many	TRBJ2-7	TGTGCCAGCAGTCAAATGGGCCCGCCCTACGAGCAGTACTTC	CASSQMGPPYEQYF
-	TRBV5-5	-	TRBJ1-5	TGTGCCAGCAGCTTGGGACTCGGGCAATCAGCCCAGCATTTT	CASSLGLGQSAQHF
-	TRBV5-4	once	TRBJ1-1	TGTACCAGCAACTTGGGGACGGAATTGAACACTGAAGCTTCCTTT	CTSNLGTELNTEASF
-	TRBV6-5	-	TRBJ2-3	TGTGCCATCAGGCTTGTCCCGGGACACTCCGATACGCAGTATTTT	CAIRLVPGHSDTQYF
-	TRBV20-1	-	TRBJ1-2	TGCATTGCTTCGGGGGGTCGTTCTTTATATGGCTACACCTTC	CIASGGRSLYGYTF
-	TRBV5-6	-	TRBJ1-5	TGTGCCAGCAGCTTGTGGAATCAGCCCCAGCATTTT	CASSLWNQPQHF